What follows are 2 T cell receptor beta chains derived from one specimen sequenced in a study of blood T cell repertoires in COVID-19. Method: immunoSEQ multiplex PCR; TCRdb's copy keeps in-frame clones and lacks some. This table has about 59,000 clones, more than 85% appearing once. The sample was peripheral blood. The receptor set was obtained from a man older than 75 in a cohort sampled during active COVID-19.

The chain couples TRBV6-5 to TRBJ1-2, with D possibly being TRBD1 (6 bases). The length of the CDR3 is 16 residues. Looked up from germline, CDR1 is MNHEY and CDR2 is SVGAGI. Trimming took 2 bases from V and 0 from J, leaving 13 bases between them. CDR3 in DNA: TGTGCCAGCAGTTACGCTCAGGGGCGATCTAACTATGGCTACACCTTC. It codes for CASSYAQGRSNYGYTF.

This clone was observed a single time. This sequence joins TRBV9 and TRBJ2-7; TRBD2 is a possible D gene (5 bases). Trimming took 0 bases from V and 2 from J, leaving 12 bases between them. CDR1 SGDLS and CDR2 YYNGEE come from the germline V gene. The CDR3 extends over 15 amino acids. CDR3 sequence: CASSVAREATYEQYF. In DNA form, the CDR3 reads TGTGCCAGCAGCGTAGCCCGGGAAGCCACCTACGAGCAGTACTTC.